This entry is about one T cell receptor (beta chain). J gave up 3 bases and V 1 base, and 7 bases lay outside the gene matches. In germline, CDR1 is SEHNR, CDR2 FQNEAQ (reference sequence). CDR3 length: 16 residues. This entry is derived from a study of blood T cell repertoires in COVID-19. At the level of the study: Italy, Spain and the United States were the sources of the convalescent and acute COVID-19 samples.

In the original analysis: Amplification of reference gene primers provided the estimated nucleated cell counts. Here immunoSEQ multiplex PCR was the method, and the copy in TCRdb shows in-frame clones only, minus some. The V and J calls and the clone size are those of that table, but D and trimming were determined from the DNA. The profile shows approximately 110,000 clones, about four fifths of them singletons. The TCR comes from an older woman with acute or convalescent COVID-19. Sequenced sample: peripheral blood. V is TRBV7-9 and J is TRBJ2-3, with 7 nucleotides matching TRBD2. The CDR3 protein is CASSLGRAGDTDTQYF. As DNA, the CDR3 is TGTGCCAGCAGCTTAGGCAGGGCGGGAGATACAGATACGCAGTATTTT.